The rows below give T cell receptor beta chains drawn from one sample of a study of regulatory T cells in long-lasting Graves disease. TCRdb recomputed calls from the multiplex PCR reads with MiXCR, one row per CDR3 protein. The sample has roughly 450,000 distinct CDR3 sequences, about 20% seen once. The specimen was peripheral blood mononuclear cells (PBMCs), collected when the disease was refractory, from a patient treated with antithyroid drugs. The receptors were gathered from a female donor with Graves disease. Both conserved end residues are part of each CDR3. The order of the fields is D gene, V gene, J gene, clone size, CDR3 DNA, CDR3 protein. D genes are given only for firm matches. Size values are once, few and many counts, or a class for expanded clones, and some rows have none.

-	TRBV14	TRBJ2-5	-	TGTGCCATCAGCCGGTACCAAGAGACCCAGTACTTC	CAISRYQETQYF
-	TRBV27	TRBJ2-2	many	TGTGCCAGCAGTTTAGTATGGCCTTTCGCGAACACCGGGGAGCTGTTTTTT	CASSLVWPFANTGELFF
-	TRBV4-2	TRBJ2-7	-	TGTGCCAGCAGCCAAGATTCAAGGACCCAGCACTACGAGCAGTACTTC	CASSQDSRTQHYEQYF
-	TRBV6-2/TRBV6-3	TRBJ1-1	many	TGTGCCAGCAGTTACTCGTCCAATCGGAACACTGAAGCTTTCTTT	CASSYSSNRNTEAFF
-	TRBV28	TRBJ2-7	many	TGTGCCAGCAGTTCAACAAGAGGCTCCAATTACGAGCAGTACTTC	CASSSTRGSNYEQYF
-	TRBV27	TRBJ2-1	-	TGTGCCAGCACCTCCGGGACAACTGTTATAGATGAGCAGTTCTTC	CASTSGTTVIDEQFF
TRBD1	TRBV28	TRBJ1-2	many	TGTGCCAGCAGCCCAACCGACAGGGAAACTGGCTACACCTTC	CASSPTDRETGYTF
-	TRBV28	TRBJ2-2	few	TGTGCCAGCAGCTCCGGGACTTACGTCGGGGAGCTGTTTTTT	CASSSGTYVGELFF
TRBD1	TRBV5-1	TRBJ2-4	-	TGCGCCAGCAGCTTGGATTTCAGGACAGGGATCAAAAACATTCAGTACTTC	CASSLDFRTGIKNIQYF
TRBD1	TRBV28	TRBJ2-7	many	TGTGCCAGCAAAAAGGACAGGGACTCCTACGAGCAGTACTTC	CASKKDRDSYEQYF
TRBD1	TRBV28	TRBJ2-2	many	TGTGCCAGCAGTTTCGCGCAGGGGGCTAAAACCGGGGAGCTGTTTTTT	CASSFAQGAKTGELFF
TRBD2	TRBV5-1	TRBJ2-2	-	TGCGCCAGCAGCAGTACTAGCGGGACGGTCGGGGAGCTGTTTTTT	CASSSTSGTVGELFF
-	TRBV7-8	TRBJ1-1	-	TGTGCCAGCAGCTTCCACACGGGTATCTCAGCTTTCTTT	CASSFHTGISAFF
-	TRBV6-5	TRBJ1-1	many	TGTGCCAGCAGTTACTGGGAGAACACTGAAGCTTTCTTT	CASSYWENTEAFF
-	TRBV10-3	TRBJ2-2	few	TGTGCCATCGCGTGGCGCTCTAACACCGGGGAGCTGTTTTTT	CAIAWRSNTGELFF
-	TRBV28	TRBJ2-3	few	TGTGCCAGCAGTTTATCCGGGATTGGCACAGATACGCAGTATTTT	CASSLSGIGTDTQYF
-	TRBV15	TRBJ2-2	few	TGTGCCACCAGCAGAGTACCTAGCGAGAACACCGGGGAGCTGTTTTTT	CATSRVPSENTGELFF
-	TRBV6-1	TRBJ2-1	-	TGTGCCAGCAGTGAATTGGGGTGGGTGGACAGCTCCTACAATGAGCAGTTCTTC	CASSELGWVDSSYNEQFF
-	TRBV6-1	TRBJ2-7	-	TGTGCCAGCAGTGGAGGAGGGGAAGCCTACGAGCAGTACTTC	CASSGGGEAYEQYF
TRBD1	TRBV20-1	TRBJ2-7	many	TGCAGTGCTAGAGATGGGGACAGGGGCAACGAGCAGTACTTC	CSARDGDRGNEQYF
-	TRBV11-1	TRBJ1-1	many	TGTGCCAGCAGCTTGGGACGAGGGGCTACTGAAGCTTTCTTT	CASSLGRGATEAFF
-	TRBV9	TRBJ1-6	-	TGTGCCAGCAGCGTTTCCCAGGGGCCCCTCCACTTT	CASSVSQGPLHF